This T cell receptor beta chain is from a study of graft-versus-host responses after intestinal transplantation. About the research overall: Recipients uniformly received anti-thymocyte globulin induction, followed by tacrolimus and steroids for about three years. Study conclusions and caveats: Recipient bone marrow held GvH clones, some seen earlier in ileum or blood. Allografts from individuals with graft-donor T cell macrochimerism displayed high graft-versus-host to host-versus-graft clonal ratios.

Points on this clone: Antigen specificity is unknown.

Sequencing used immunoSEQ multiplex PCR; TCRdb keeps in-frame clones, though not all of them. The sample holds more than 65,000 clones; 90% are singletons and the top ten take approximately 1.3%. There are 19 residues in the CDR3. Trimming removed 2 bases from V and 1 base from J; junction bases left unmatched: 10. Germline-derived CDR1 and CDR2 are KGHSH and LQKENI. This TCR was recovered from a human donor who received an intestinal transplant. The J gene is TRBJ2-6, the V gene TRBV18; the match to TRBD1 covers 8 bases. The source was unstimulated CD8+ T cells sorted from spleen or lymph node cells, collected before intestinal transplant. Here the CDR3 DNA reads TGTGCCAGCTCACCATTAAGCGACAGGGGTCGGTCTGGGGCCAACGTCCTGACTTTC. This encodes CASSPLSDRGRSGANVLTF.